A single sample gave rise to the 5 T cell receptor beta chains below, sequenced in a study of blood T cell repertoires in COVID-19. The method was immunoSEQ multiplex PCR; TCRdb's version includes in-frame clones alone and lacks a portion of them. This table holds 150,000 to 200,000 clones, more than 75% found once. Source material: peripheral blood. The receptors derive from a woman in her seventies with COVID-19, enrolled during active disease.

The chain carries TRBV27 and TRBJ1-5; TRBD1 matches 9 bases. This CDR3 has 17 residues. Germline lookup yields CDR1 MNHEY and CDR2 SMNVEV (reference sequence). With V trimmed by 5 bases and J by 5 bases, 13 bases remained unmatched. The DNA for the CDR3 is TGTGCCAGCAGTATGCCGGGACAGGGTAAGTCTGATCAGCCCCAGCATTTT. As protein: CASSMPGQGKSDQPQHF.

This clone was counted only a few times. This chain's CDR3 is CASSLDRGRNGYTF. In DNA form, the CDR3 reads TGTGCCAGCAGCTTGGACAGGGGGCGAAATGGCTACACCTTC. The V call is TRBV7-9, the J call TRBJ1-2; 11 bases are a match to TRBD1. Germline V CDR1 and CDR2: SEHNR, FQNEAQ (reference sequence). The CDR3 runs 14 residues. Trimming at V came to 3 bases and at J to 6 bases, leaving 3 bases not matched to a gene.

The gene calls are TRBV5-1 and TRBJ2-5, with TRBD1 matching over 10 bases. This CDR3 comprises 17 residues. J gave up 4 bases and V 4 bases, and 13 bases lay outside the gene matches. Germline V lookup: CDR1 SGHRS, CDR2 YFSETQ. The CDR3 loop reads CASSPRSSGTGVETQYF. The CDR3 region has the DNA TGCGCCAGCAGCCCCCGATCTTCCGGGACAGGGGTAGAGACCCAGTACTTC.

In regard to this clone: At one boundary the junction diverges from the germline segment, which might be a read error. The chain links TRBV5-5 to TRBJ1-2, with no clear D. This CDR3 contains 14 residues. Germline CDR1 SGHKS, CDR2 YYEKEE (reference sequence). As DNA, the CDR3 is TGTGCCAGCAGCTTAGGTGGAGTTTCGGCATTACTATTCTTC. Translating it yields CASSLGGVSALLFF.

CDR3 sequence: CAWSGRYRVGYTF. The DNA of the CDR3 is TGTGCCTGGAGCGGTCGATACAGGGTCGGCTACACCTTC. V and J are TRBV30 and TRBJ1-2; the D gene is possibly TRBD1 (6 bases). The CDR3 runs 13 residues. V lost 3 bases, J lost 8 bases, and 16 bases lay in between. Germline CDR1 reads GTSNPN; CDR2 reads SVGIG (reference sequence).